The next 32 T cell receptor beta chains were all read from a single sample in a study of cytomegalovirus exposure and HLA in healthy donors. The PCR had 60 Vbeta and 13 Jbeta primers. Assay: immunoSEQ multiplex PCR; the TCRdb copy retains only in-frame clones and omits some. The sample records about 200,000 clones, roughly 73% being singletons. Input material: PBMCs. All receptors derive from a woman aged 30 to 39 in good health and CMV-seronegative.

The V and J genes are TRBV4-2 and TRBJ2-7; the D gene is possibly TRBD2 (5 bases). The germline V gene encodes CDR1 LGHNA and CDR2 YNFKEQ. This CDR3 has 14 amino acids. V was shortened by 5 bases and J by 3 bases, with 14 bases between the two germline ends. CDR3 in DNA: TGTGCCAGCAGCACCGAAGGGAGCGGCTACGAGCAGTACTTC. It encodes CASSTEGSGYEQYF.

This chain connects TRBV29-1 to TRBJ2-5; the D gene is possibly TRBD1 (5 bases). The J call may be faulty, since TRBJ2-7 better matches the DNA end. From germline, CDR1 is SQVTM and CDR2 ANQGSEA. The CDR3 runs 12 residues. DNA for the CDR3: TGCAGCGTTGAAACAGGATCCTACGAGCAGTACTTC. Its translation is CSVETGSYEQYF.

J is TRBJ2-2 and V is TRBV7-9; TRBD1 is a possible D gene (6 bases). The V gene lost 2 bases and the J gene lost 3 bases, with 16 bases spanning the gap. The CDR3 is made up of 17 amino acids. CDR1 SEHNR and CDR2 FQNEAQ come from the germline V gene (reference sequence). The CDR3 here is CASSLNQAGVDTGELFF. CDR3 coding DNA: TGTGCCAGCAGCTTAAATCAAGCAGGGGTGGACACCGGGGAGCTGTTTTTT.

This sequence joins TRBV6-4 and TRBJ2-1, with D hard to call. Trimming took off 2 bases at V and 3 bases at J, with 8 bases between the two ends. This CDR3 is built from 14 residues. The germline V gene has CDR1 MRHNA and CDR2 SNTAGT. The CDR3 spells CASSDGPDYNEQFF. The CDR3 nucleotides are TGTGCCAGCAGTGACGGCCCAGACTACAATGAGCAGTTCTTC.

In this sample, this clone turned up a few times. The chain carries TRBV21-1 and TRBJ2-3; TRBD2, the table's D call, was not compared with the DNA. TRBV21-1 is classified as a pseudogene. The CDR3 is made up of 12 amino acids. The CDR3: CASSATSGRRYF. As DNA, the CDR3 is TGTGCCAGCAGCGCAACTAGCGGGAGGCGTTATTTT.

The gene calls are TRBV4-3 and TRBJ2-7; possible D gene TRBD1, 5 bases. The CDR3 runs to 15 residues. CDR1 is LGHNA and CDR2 is YSLEER in the germline V gene. V lost 1 base and J 3 bases, leaving 13 bases between the germline ends. In nucleotides, the CDR3 is TGCGCCAGCAGCCAAGGCCAAACGACAGTCTACGAGCAGTACTTC. Translation: CASSQGQTTVYEQYF.

The chain is built from TRBV6-1 and TRBJ1-1; 7 nucleotides match TRBD1. This CDR3 has 15 amino acids. The V gene end was trimmed by 6 bases and the J gene end by 0 bases; junction bases not matched to a gene: 7. CDR1 MNHNS and CDR2 SASEGT come from the germline V gene. The DNA of the CDR3 is TGTGCCAGCAGCGCATACAGGGGTATGAACACTGAAGCTTTCTTT. This codes for CASSAYRGMNTEAFF.

This clone came up a few times. As DNA, the CDR3 is TGTGCCAGCAAATCAGGACAGGGTGGGGAGCAGTACTTC. This codes for CASKSGQGGEQYF. The chain links TRBV6-5 to TRBJ2-7; 8 bases agree with TRBD1. Germline trimming cut 7 bases from V and 7 bases from J; bases unmatched to any gene: 9. The CDR3 length is 13 residues. The germline V gene has CDR1 MNHEY and CDR2 SVGAGI.

This clone has just a few counts. The chain employs TRBV4-1 and TRBJ1-6; possible D gene TRBD1, 6 bases. Germline CDR1 reads MGHRA; CDR2 reads YSYEKL. The CDR3 is 16 residues long. The V end lost 3 bases, the J end lost 9 bases, and 18 bases lay between the germline ends. The CDR3 region has the DNA TGCGCCAGCAGCCACCAGGTCCGGACAGATTTTTCACCCCTCCACTTT. Amino acids: CASSHQVRTDFSPLHF.

The chain has TRBV18 and TRBJ2-1; TRBD2 matches at 9 bases. Looked up from germline, CDR1 is KGHSH and CDR2 is LQKENI. Unmatched junction bases numbered 13, after V lost 4 bases and J lost 0 bases. The CDR3 is made up of 19 amino acids. The DNA for the CDR3 is TGTGCCAGCTCACGAGGCGCTAGCGGGACTACAAGCTCCTACAATGAGCAGTTCTTC. It is translated as CASSRGASGTTSSYNEQFF.

The table lists this clone with a count of one. V is TRBV7-2 and J is TRBJ2-1; TRBD2 matches at 11 bases. CDR1 SGHTA and CDR2 FQGNSA come from the germline V gene. There are 18 residues in the CDR3. V trimming: 5 bases; J trimming: 2 bases; junction bases outside the gene matches: 11. DNA for the CDR3: TGTGCCAGCAGCCTTTTAGCGGGAGGGCCGAACGCCTACAATGAGCAGTTCTTC. Protein product: CASSLLAGGPNAYNEQFF.

The chain is built from TRBV7-6 and TRBJ1-5; 10 bases match TRBD1. Trimming removed 5 bases from V and 1 base from J; junction bases left unmatched: 8. This CDR3 spans 17 amino acids. Germline V gene sequence: CDR1 SGHVS, CDR2 FNYEAQ. CDR3 in amino acids: CASSLRTGGRSNQPQHF. The CDR3 nucleotides are TGTGCCAGCAGCCTTAGGACAGGGGGTAGGAGCAATCAGCCCCAGCATTTT.

This clone was counted between two and nine times. This chain joins TRBV27 and TRBJ1-5, with D perhaps matching TRBD1 (6 bases). Trimming removed 5 bases at V and 5 bases at J, with 13 bases between. Germline lookup yields CDR1 MNHEY and CDR2 SMNVEV (reference sequence). This CDR3 has 14 amino acids. The CDR3 region has the DNA TGTGCCAGCAGTCTTTCAGGGGCCCATCAGCCCCAGCATTTT. Residues: CASSLSGAHQPQHF.

Comment on this clone: The conserved closing phenylalanine or tryptophan is absent in this CDR3, likely reflecting a read error. The rearrangement joins TRBV11-2 to TRBJ1-2, with unresolved D. The CDR3 length is 13 residues. Germline assignment: CDR1 SGHAT and CDR2 FQNNGV. Trimming removed 4 bases at V and 3 bases at J, with 9 bases between. The CDR3 DNA is TGTGCCAGCAGCTCCCGGGAACACTATGGCTACACCTCC. Its protein is CASSSREHYGYTS.

The genes are TRBV15 and TRBJ2-7; 7 nucleotides line up with TRBD1. V dropped 1 base and J dropped 2; count of bases not matched to a gene: 8. The CDR3 runs 16 residues. Germline CDR1 reads LNHNV; CDR2 reads YYDKDF (reference sequence). CDR3 bases: TGTGCCACCAGCAGAGGGAGGACAGGTCGTACCTACGAGCAGTACTTC. Translation gives CATSRGRTGRTYEQYF.

This chain links TRBV27 with TRBJ2-3; a possible D gene is TRBD1 (6 bases). V was cut by 5 bases and J by 2 bases, with 14 bases left in between. The CDR3 covers 15 residues. The germline V gene has CDR1 MNHEY and CDR2 SMNVEV (reference sequence). Written as DNA, the CDR3 is TGTGCCAGCAGTCTACAGGGTGGGGCCACAGATACGCAGTATTTT. Protein sequence: CASSLQGGATDTQYF.

This clone has more than one count but fewer than ten. This sequence joins TRBV7-9 and TRBJ1-5; weak D call: TRBD1 (5 bases). With 4 bases removed from V and 4 bases from J, the gap between germline ends came to 8 bases. Germline V CDR1 and CDR2: SEHNR, FQNEAQ (reference sequence). CDR3 size: 13 residues. CDR3 bases: TGTGCCAGCAGCTCAGGGACTAATCAGCCCCAGCATTTT. This encodes CASSSGTNQPQHF.

This chain joins TRBV9 and TRBJ1-2; the D gene is possibly TRBD1 (6 bases). Deletions cut 1 base from V and 8 bases from J, with 18 bases between. CDR3 length: 15 amino acids. CDR1 and CDR2 (germline): SGDLS, YYNGEE. CDR3 nucleotides: TGTGCCAGCAGCGTAACGACAGGTTTTTTGGGAGGCTACACCTTC. Translation gives CASSVTTGFLGGYTF.

This sequence joins TRBV5-1 and TRBJ2-5, with a possible D match to TRBD2 (7 bases). Germline CDR1 SGHRS, CDR2 YFSETQ. V lost 3 bases and J 3 bases, leaving 18 bases between the germline ends. The CDR3 has 16 amino acids. CDR3: CASSSGGRGMEETQYF. In nucleotides, the CDR3 is TGCGCCAGCAGCTCTGGGGGGCGGGGGATGGAAGAGACCCAGTACTTC.

The J gene is TRBJ2-5, the V gene TRBV9; D ambiguous. CDR3 size: 12 residues. The V gene's germline CDR1 is SGDLS and CDR2 YYNGEE. V lost 4 bases, J lost 3 bases, and 7 bases lay in between. The CDR3 region is CASSPTEETQYF. The CDR3 DNA reads as TGTGCCAGCAGCCCCACAGAAGAGACCCAGTACTTC.

This sequence joins TRBV6-5 and TRBJ2-7; TRBD1 aligns across 7 bases. Trimming at V came to 5 bases and at J to 3 bases, leaving 7 bases not matched to a gene. CDR3 length equals 14 residues. CDR1 MNHEY and CDR2 SVGAGI come from the germline V gene. CDR3 amino acids: CASSLRDRDYEQYF. CDR3 nucleotide sequence: TGTGCCAGCAGTCTCCGAGACAGGGACTACGAGCAGTACTTC.

This clone was recorded a few times. CDR3 DNA: TGTGCCAGTAGTACACCAAAAACAGGATCCACTGAAGCTTTCTTT. This codes for CASSTPKTGSTEAFF. The rearrangement uses TRBV19 and TRBJ1-1; a possible D gene is TRBD1 (5 bases). V was pared by 4 bases and J by 4 bases, with 16 bases between. There are 15 residues in the CDR3. In germline, CDR1 is LNHDA, CDR2 SQIVND (reference sequence). Based on the CDR3 plus reference TRBV19 and TRBJ1-1, the full variable domain is DGGITQSPKYLFRKEGQNVTLSCEQNLNHDAMYWYRQDPGQGLRLIYYSQIVNDFQKGDIAEGYSVSREKKESFPLTVTSAQKNPTAFYLCASSTPKTGSTEAFFGQGTRLTVV.

This clone was counted only a few times. The V and J genes are TRBV6-6 and TRBJ2-3; 12 bases map to TRBD2. This CDR3 contains 15 residues. Trimming at V came to 5 bases and at J to 4 bases, leaving 4 bases not matched to a gene. CDR1 MNHNY and CDR2 SVGAGI come from the germline V gene (reference sequence). CDR3 loop: CASSMTSGGPDTQYF. The CDR3 nucleotides are TGTGCCAGCAGTATGACTAGCGGGGGCCCAGATACGCAGTATTTT.

In its sample, this clone was seen a few times. The V and J genes are TRBV19 and TRBJ1-1; 10 bases align to TRBD1. In germline, CDR1 is LNHDA, CDR2 SQIVND (reference sequence). The CDR3 runs 13 residues. V was clipped by 8 bases and J by 0 bases; unmatched bases: 0. CDR3 protein: CASGQGVNTEAFF. The DNA for the CDR3 is TGTGCCAGTGGACAGGGGGTGAACACTGAAGCTTTCTTT. The complete variable domain, with remaining parts taken from reference TRBV19 and TRBJ1-1, reads DGGITQSPKYLFRKEGQNVTLSCEQNLNHDAMYWYRQDPGQGLRLIYYSQIVNDFQKGDIAEGYSVSREKKESFPLTVTSAQKNPTAFYLCASGQGVNTEAFFGQGTRLTVV.

The V call is TRBV7-2, the J call TRBJ2-7, with a weak D call TRBD1 (5 bases). Germline CDR1 and CDR2: SGHTA and FQGNSA. V was clipped by 1 base and J by 0 bases, with 13 bases between them. This CDR3 comprises 16 residues. Here the CDR3 DNA reads TGTGCCAGCAGCTTAGAGGGTAGGACACTCTCCTACGAGCAGTACTTC. Translating it yields CASSLEGRTLSYEQYF.

Comments on this clone: This same CDR3 is encoded by further DNA sequences in the sample. The chain couples TRBV5-4 to TRBJ2-1; 12 bases fit TRBD2. The CDR3 runs to 16 residues. V was clipped by 1 base and J by 9 bases; unmatched bases: 8. CDR1 is SGHNT and CDR2 is YYREEE in the germline V gene (reference sequence). CDR3 sequence reads: CASSLLLAGGGSEQFF. CDR3 bases: TGTGCCAGCAGCTTGCTTCTAGCGGGGGGGGGTAGTGAGCAGTTCTTC. Full variable domain (outside the CDR3, taken from reference TRBV5-4 and TRBJ2-1): ETGVTQSPTHLIKTRGQQVTLRCSSQSGHNTVSWYQQALGQGPQFIFQYYREEENGRGNFPPRFSGLQFPNYSSELNVNALELDDSALYLCASSLLLAGGGSEQFFGPGTRLTVL.

This CDR3 is CASSRQGWNQPQHF. CDR3 nucleotide sequence: TGTGCCAGCAGCCGACAGGGATGGAATCAGCCCCAGCATTTT. This chain uses TRBV13 with TRBJ1-5; 7 positions agree with TRBD1. V trimming: 5 bases; J trimming: 4 bases; junction bases outside the gene matches: 5. Germline values: CDR1 PRHDT, CDR2 FYEKMQ (reference sequence). The CDR3 totals 14 residues. Full variable domain (missing parts from reference TRBV13 and TRBJ1-5): AAGVIQSPRHLIKEKRETATLKCYPIPRHDTVYWYQQGPGQDPQFLISFYEKMQSDKGSIPDRFSAQQFSDYHSELNMSSLELGDSALYFCASSRQGWNQPQHFGDGTRLSIL.

In its sample, this clone was seen many times. The chain couples TRBV9 to TRBJ1-1; weak D call: TRBD1 (6 bases). Trimming removed 4 bases from V and 3 bases from J, with 7 bases in between. The CDR3 length is 12 residues. Germline CDR1 and CDR2: SGDLS and YYNGEE. As DNA, the CDR3 is TGTGCCAGCAGCCCAGGGGACACTGAAGCTTTCTTT. Protein product: CASSPGDTEAFF.

The DNA for the CDR3 is TGTGCCAGCTCACCTGGTCTCGGACCATCCACCGGGGTTGAGCAGTTCTTC. This codes for CASSPGLGPSTGVEQFF. The V and J genes are TRBV18 and TRBJ2-1, with TRBD2 as a possible D gene (5 bases). This CDR3 spans 17 amino acids. CDR1 is KGHSH and CDR2 is LQKENI in the germline V gene. Trimming removed 3 bases from V and 9 bases from J, with 24 bases in between.

This clone was detected a few times. V gene TRBV14 combines with J gene TRBJ2-5; D perhaps matches TRBD2 (6 bases). The CDR3 consists of 15 residues. The V end was cut by 4 bases, the J end by 1 base, with 13 bases between. Germline loops: CDR1 SGHDN, CDR2 FVKESK. CDR3: CASSLAHSGQETQYF. The CDR3 DNA sequence: TGTGCCAGCAGCCTTGCGCATAGCGGCCAAGAGACCCAGTACTTC. The complete variable domain, with remaining parts taken from reference TRBV14 and TRBJ2-5, reads EAGVTQFPSHSVIEKGQTVTLRCDPISGHDNLYWYRRVMGKEIKFLLHFVKESKQDESGMPNNRFLAERTGGTYSTLKVQPAELEDSGVYFCASSLAHSGQETQYFGPGTRLLVL.

The chain combines TRBV6-5 with TRBJ1-1; TRBD1 matches 8 bases. V dropped 5 bases and J dropped 3; count of bases not matched to a gene: 5. The germline V gene encodes CDR1 MNHEY and CDR2 SVGAGI. The CDR3 has 14 amino acids. Here the CDR3 DNA reads TGTGCCAGCAGTCGGACAGGGTTGGACACTGAAGCTTTCTTT. Translating gives CASSRTGLDTEAFF.

The V gene is TRBV5-1, the J gene TRBJ2-5, with 9 bases fitting TRBD2. CDR3 length: 16 amino acids. V shed 0 bases and J 5 bases; nucleotides not matched to a gene: 8. The germline V gene encodes CDR1 SGHRS and CDR2 YFSETQ. This CDR3 reads CASSLELAGGDETQYF. CDR3 nucleotide sequence: TGCGCCAGCAGCTTGGAGTTGGCGGGGGGGGACGAGACCCAGTACTTC.